The rows below give T cell receptor beta chains drawn from one sample of a study of blood T cell repertoires in COVID-19. Using immunoSEQ multiplex PCR, the repertoire was profiled, and TCRdb retains in-frame clones only, with some absent. The repertoire holds under 200,000 clones, with 75% to 90% as singletons. Sequencing input: PBMCs or T cells enriched from blood (not recorded which). The receptors were gathered from a woman under 30 who had recovered from COVID-19. Both conserved end residues are part of each CDR3. Fields, in order: V gene, J gene, D gene, clone size, CDR3 DNA, CDR3 protein. A D gene is named only where the DNA matches it firmly. Some rows mark clone size as missing; the rest say once, few, many or name a class of expanded clone.

V gene: TRBV11-1; J gene: TRBJ1-1; D gene: -; clone size: -; CDR3 DNA: TGTGCCAGCAGCTTCAGGACTGTGAACACTGAAGCTTTCTTT; CDR3 protein: CASSFRTVNTEAFF
V gene: TRBV3-1/TRBV3-2; J gene: TRBJ1-2; D gene: TRBD1; clone size: -; CDR3 DNA: TGTGCCAGCAGCCCGGCGGGACAGGGGGCTCACTATGGCTACACCTTC; CDR3 protein: CASSPAGQGAHYGYTF
V gene: TRBV27; J gene: TRBJ1-1; D gene: -; clone size: -; CDR3 DNA: TGTGCCAGCAGTCCCCGCGGGGTAGGCCCTCGAGGAAACACTGAAGCTTTCTTT; CDR3 protein: CASSPRGVGPRGNTEAFF
V gene: TRBV7-9; J gene: TRBJ2-7; D gene: -; clone size: -; CDR3 DNA: TGTGCCAGCAGCCGCTCCTACGAGCAGTACTTC; CDR3 protein: CASSRSYEQYF
V gene: TRBV28; J gene: TRBJ2-1; D gene: TRBD2; clone size: -; CDR3 DNA: TGTGCCAGCAGCTCATCTAGCGGGGGGTACAATGAGCAGTTCTTC; CDR3 protein: CASSSSSGGYNEQFF
V gene: TRBV2; J gene: TRBJ1-1; D gene: -; clone size: -; CDR3 DNA: TGTGCCAGCAGTAACCCCAGTGGGAGCACTGAAGCTTTCTTT; CDR3 protein: CASSNPSGSTEAFF
V gene: TRBV7-2; J gene: TRBJ2-1; D gene: -; clone size: -; CDR3 DNA: TGTGCCAGCAGCTCACAACCCGCCGGGAGAAGGAATGAGCAGTTCTTC; CDR3 protein: CASSSQPAGRRNEQFF
V gene: TRBV6-1; J gene: TRBJ1-1; D gene: -; clone size: -; CDR3 DNA: TGTGCCAGCAGTGAATCCAGGCTTCTCATGAACACTGAAGCTTTCTTT; CDR3 protein: CASSESRLLMNTEAFF
V gene: TRBV13; J gene: TRBJ2-5; D gene: TRBD2; clone size: -; CDR3 DNA: TGTGCCAGCAGCTTGATTTCGATCGACTTAGCGGGAGCCAGCGGGACCCAGTACTTC; CDR3 protein: CASSLISIDLAGASGTQYF
V gene: TRBV29-1; J gene: TRBJ2-2; D gene: -; clone size: -; CDR3 DNA: TGCAGCGCTTCCGAGGGAACCGGGGAGCTGTTTTTT; CDR3 protein: CSASEGTGELFF
V gene: TRBV18; J gene: TRBJ1-1; D gene: -; clone size: -; CDR3 DNA: TGTGCCAGCTCACCACCGGCAGCAGGGCGCAACACTGAAGCTTTCTTT; CDR3 protein: CASSPPAAGRNTEAFF
V gene: TRBV5-1; J gene: TRBJ2-7; D gene: TRBD1; clone size: once; CDR3 DNA: TGCGCCAGCAGTTCCGGGGACAGAACCTACGAGCAGTACTTC; CDR3 protein: CASSSGDRTYEQYF
V gene: TRBV2; J gene: TRBJ2-3; D gene: -; clone size: -; CDR3 DNA: TGTGCCAGCTTGGAGGAGGCCCAGTTGGATACGCAGTATTTT; CDR3 protein: CASLEEAQLDTQYF
V gene: TRBV5-6; J gene: TRBJ2-1; D gene: -; clone size: once; CDR3 DNA: TGTGCCAGCACCCTTTGGGCAACCCACCCAGCCAATGAGCAGTTCTTC; CDR3 protein: CASTLWATHPANEQFF
V gene: TRBV18; J gene: TRBJ1-5; D gene: -; clone size: -; CDR3 DNA: TGTGCCAGCTCTCCCGACCGGCGGCGCAATCAGCCCCAGCATTTT; CDR3 protein: CASSPDRRRNQPQHF
V gene: TRBV3-1/TRBV3-2; J gene: TRBJ1-3; D gene: TRBD1; clone size: once; CDR3 DNA: TGTGCCAGCAGCCAAGAGGGGGACAGGACTGGAAACACCATATATTTT; CDR3 protein: CASSQEGDRTGNTIYF
V gene: TRBV6-5; J gene: TRBJ2-7; D gene: -; clone size: -; CDR3 DNA: TGTGCCAGCAGTCCCCACGTGAGAAACGAGCAGTACTTC; CDR3 protein: CASSPHVRNEQYF
V gene: TRBV10-1; J gene: TRBJ1-2; D gene: TRBD1; clone size: -; CDR3 DNA: TGCGCCAGCAGTGACCCGGGGACAGGGGACAACTATGGCTACACCTTC; CDR3 protein: CASSDPGTGDNYGYTF
V gene: TRBV6-6; J gene: TRBJ2-7; D gene: TRBD2; clone size: few; CDR3 DNA: TGTGCCACTGCGCGGGGGGACGAGCAGTACTTC; CDR3 protein: CATARGDEQYF
V gene: TRBV2; J gene: TRBJ2-1; D gene: -; clone size: -; CDR3 DNA: TGTGCCAGCAGTGAAGGTAGCTTCAATGAGCAGTTCTTC; CDR3 protein: CASSEGSFNEQFF
V gene: TRBV11-2; J gene: TRBJ2-7; D gene: TRBD2; clone size: once; CDR3 DNA: TGTGCCAGCACCTTGACTAGCGGGGGCTACGAGCAGTACTTC; CDR3 protein: CASTLTSGGYEQYF
V gene: TRBV6-4; J gene: TRBJ2-1; D gene: -; clone size: few; CDR3 DNA: TGTGCCAGCAGTGACTCCGGGAGTTCCTACAATGAGCAGTTCTTC; CDR3 protein: CASSDSGSSYNEQFF
V gene: TRBV6-1; J gene: TRBJ1-5; D gene: -; clone size: -; CDR3 DNA: TGTGCCAGCTCTAGGGGCGCCGGCAATCAGCCCCAGCATTTT; CDR3 protein: CASSRGAGNQPQHF
V gene: TRBV19; J gene: TRBJ2-3; D gene: TRBD2; clone size: -; CDR3 DNA: TGTGCCAGTGGAGGCCAAAGAAAGGGGACTAGCGGGGGGTCAAGCACAGATACGCAGTATTTT; CDR3 protein: CASGGQRKGTSGGSSTDTQYF
V gene: TRBV6-2/TRBV6-3; J gene: TRBJ2-2; D gene: TRBD1; clone size: -; CDR3 DNA: TGTGCCAGCAGTTGGGACAGGGACTACACCGGGGAGCTGTTTTTT; CDR3 protein: CASSWDRDYTGELFF
V gene: TRBV10-3; J gene: TRBJ2-7; D gene: -; clone size: -; CDR3 DNA: TGTGCCATCAGTGAGTCCACGGGAGAGTACGAGCAGTACTTC; CDR3 protein: CAISESTGEYEQYF
V gene: TRBV5-6; J gene: TRBJ2-1; D gene: -; clone size: -; CDR3 DNA: TGTGCCAGCAGCTTGTTTTTGGGGGCACCGGGTAACAATGAGCAGTTCTTC; CDR3 protein: CASSLFLGAPGNNEQFF
V gene: TRBV5-1; J gene: TRBJ2-7; D gene: TRBD1; clone size: -; CDR3 DNA: TGCGCCAGCAGCCCAACACCGGGACAGTACTACGAGCAGTACTTC; CDR3 protein: CASSPTPGQYYEQYF
V gene: TRBV9; J gene: TRBJ2-7; D gene: TRBD1; clone size: -; CDR3 DNA: TGTGCCAGCAGTTTAGGTCAGGACAGGATCTACGAGCAGTACTTC; CDR3 protein: CASSLGQDRIYEQYF
V gene: TRBV5-4; J gene: TRBJ2-3; D gene: -; clone size: -; CDR3 DNA: TGTGCCAGCAGCTTGGCCTCGGGCACAGATACGCAGTATTTT; CDR3 protein: CASSLASGTDTQYF
V gene: TRBV5-6; J gene: TRBJ2-4; D gene: -; clone size: -; CDR3 DNA: TGTGCCAGCAGCCCCTCGCGGGGCTTTGGGTCCAAAAACATTCAGTACTTC; CDR3 protein: CASSPSRGFGSKNIQYF
V gene: TRBV5-8; J gene: TRBJ1-6; D gene: -; clone size: -; CDR3 DNA: TGTGCCGGCAACGGGACACCTGATTCACCCCTCCACTTT; CDR3 protein: CAGNGTPDSPLHF
V gene: TRBV7-6; J gene: TRBJ2-2; D gene: -; clone size: -; CDR3 DNA: TGTGCCAGCAGCCAGGGACTTCGGAACACCGGGGAGCTGTTTTTT; CDR3 protein: CASSQGLRNTGELFF
V gene: TRBV3-1/TRBV3-2; J gene: TRBJ1-1; D gene: TRBD1; clone size: few; CDR3 DNA: TGTGCCAGCAGCCACGGACAGGCCGCCGTGGGAGCTTTCTTT; CDR3 protein: CASSHGQAAVGAFF
V gene: TRBV5-1; J gene: TRBJ1-6; D gene: -; clone size: -; CDR3 DNA: TGCGCCAGCAGCTTAACAGGCTCCTATAATTCACCCCTCCACTTT; CDR3 protein: CASSLTGSYNSPLHF